This T cell receptor (beta chain) was obtained from a study of T-cell reconstitution after alpha-beta-depleted transplantation in children. Germline CDR1 is SQVTM and CDR2 is ANQGSEA. The V and J ends lost 6 bases and 5 bases respectively, with 20 bases between them. The CDR3 is 15 residues long. The table lists this clonotype with many counts. Unique molecular identifiers were used in preparing the TCRbeta library. Via MiXCR, TCRdb re-called the PCR reads, giving one row per CDR3 protein. The sample lists a few hundred thousand distinct CDR3 sequences, about 14% seen once, with roughly 4.5% in the top ten.

The sequencing here drew on PBMCs, taken from the stem cell graft. The receptor comes from a human donor who donated a stem cell graft to a child with Fanconi anemia. The chain recombines TRBV29-1 with TRBJ2-1; TRBD2 is a possible D gene (6 bases). The CDR3 nucleotides are TGCAGCGTGAGGGCGCGGGATCGCGCCCACAATGAGCAGTTCTTC. Its translation is CSVRARDRAHNEQFF.